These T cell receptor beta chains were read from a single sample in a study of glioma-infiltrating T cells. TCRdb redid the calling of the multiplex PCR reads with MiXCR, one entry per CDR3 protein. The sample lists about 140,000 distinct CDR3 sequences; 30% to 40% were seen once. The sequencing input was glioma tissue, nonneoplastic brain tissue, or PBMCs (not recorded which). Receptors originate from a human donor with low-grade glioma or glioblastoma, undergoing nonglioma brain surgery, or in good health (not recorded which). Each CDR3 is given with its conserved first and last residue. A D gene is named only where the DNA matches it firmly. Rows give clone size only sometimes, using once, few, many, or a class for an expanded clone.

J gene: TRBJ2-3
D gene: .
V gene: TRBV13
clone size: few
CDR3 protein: CASSLLQAGSTDTQYF
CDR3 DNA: TGTGCCAGCAGCTTACTCCAGGCTGGCAGCACAGATACGCAGTATTTT

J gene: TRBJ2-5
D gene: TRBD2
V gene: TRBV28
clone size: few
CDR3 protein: CASSLLETGGETQYF
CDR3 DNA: TGTGCCAGCAGTTTATTAGAGACGGGGGGAGAGACCCAGTACTTC

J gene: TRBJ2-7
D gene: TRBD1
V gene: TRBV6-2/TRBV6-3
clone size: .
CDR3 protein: CASRPLGRGTLTYEQYF
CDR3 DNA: TGTGCCAGCAGACCACTCGGCAGGGGGACCCTAACCTACGAGCAGTACTTC

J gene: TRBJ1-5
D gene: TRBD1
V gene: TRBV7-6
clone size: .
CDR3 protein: CARTLHPPGTGGFQPQHF
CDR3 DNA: TGTGCCCGCACACTCCACCCACCCGGGACAGGGGGTTTTCAGCCCCAGCATTTT

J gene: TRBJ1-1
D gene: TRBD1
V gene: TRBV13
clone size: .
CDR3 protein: CASSQVSARQGVTEAFF
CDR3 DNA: TGTGCCAGCAGCCAGGTGAGCGCGAGACAGGGGGTAACTGAAGCTTTCTTT

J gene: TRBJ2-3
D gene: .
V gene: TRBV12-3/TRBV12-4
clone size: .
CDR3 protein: CASSLAGFNTQYF
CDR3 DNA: TGTGCCAGCAGTTTAGCCGGCTTTAACACGCAGTATTTT

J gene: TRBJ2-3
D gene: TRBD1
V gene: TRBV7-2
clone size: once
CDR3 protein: CASSPMGQGEADTQYF
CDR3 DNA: TGTGCCAGCAGTCCGATGGGACAGGGGGAGGCAGATACGCAGTATTTT

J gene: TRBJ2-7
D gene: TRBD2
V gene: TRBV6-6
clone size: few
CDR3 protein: CASSYGTSGRLYEQYF
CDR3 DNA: TGTGCCAGCAGTTACGGGACTAGCGGGAGGCTCTACGAGCAGTACTTC

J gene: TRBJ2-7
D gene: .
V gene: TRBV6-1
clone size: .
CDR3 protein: CASSQRVGEQYF
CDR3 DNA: TGTGCCAGCAGCCAGAGGGTAGGCGAGCAGTACTTC

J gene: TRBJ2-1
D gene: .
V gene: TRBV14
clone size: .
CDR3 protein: CASSQFWASSYNEQFF
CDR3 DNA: TGTGCCAGCAGCCAATTCTGGGCGAGCTCCTACAATGAGCAGTTCTTC

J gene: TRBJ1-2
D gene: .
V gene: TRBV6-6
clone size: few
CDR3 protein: CASSYSTSVYGYTF
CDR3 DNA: TGTGCCAGCAGTTACTCGACCAGTGTTTATGGCTACACCTTC

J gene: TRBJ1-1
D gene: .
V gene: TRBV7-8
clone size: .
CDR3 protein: CASSLADRNTEAFF
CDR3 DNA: TGTGCCAGCAGCTTAGCCGACAGAAACACTGAAGCTTTCTTT

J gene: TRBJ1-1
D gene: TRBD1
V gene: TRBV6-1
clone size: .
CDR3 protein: CASSSSRGYGEAFF
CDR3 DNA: TGTGCCAGCAGTTCCTCCAGGGGGTACGGTGAAGCTTTCTTT

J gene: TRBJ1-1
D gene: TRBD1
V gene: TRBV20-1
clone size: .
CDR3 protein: CSARQGASTEAFF
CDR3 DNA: TGCAGTGCTCGACAGGGGGCAAGTACTGAAGCTTTCTTT

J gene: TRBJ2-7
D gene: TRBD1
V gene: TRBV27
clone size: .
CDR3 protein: CASSPDRVGEQYF
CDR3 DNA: TGTGCCAGCAGTCCCGACAGGGTAGGTGAGCAGTACTTC

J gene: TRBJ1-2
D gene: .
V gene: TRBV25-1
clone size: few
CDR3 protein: CASSDRSSYGYTF
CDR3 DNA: TGTGCCAGCAGTGACCGCAGCTCCTATGGCTACACCTTC

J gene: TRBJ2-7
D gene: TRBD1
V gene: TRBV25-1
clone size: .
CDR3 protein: CASSDTTGSSYEQYF
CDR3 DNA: TGTGCCAGCAGTGATACGACAGGGTCCTCCTACGAGCAGTACTTC

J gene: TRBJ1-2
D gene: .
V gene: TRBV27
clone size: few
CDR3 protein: CASSLSWGNYGYTF
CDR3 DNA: TGTGCCAGCAGTTTATCGTGGGGGAACTATGGCTACACCTTC

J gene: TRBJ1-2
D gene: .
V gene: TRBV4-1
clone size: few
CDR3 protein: CASSQVTSLDSGANYGYTF
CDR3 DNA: TGCGCCAGCAGCCAAGTCACATCCTTAGACAGTGGAGCTAACTATGGCTACACCTTC

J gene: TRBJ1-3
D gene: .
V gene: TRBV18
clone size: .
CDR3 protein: CASSPGSSGNTIYF
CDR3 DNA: TGTGCCAGCTCACCAGGGAGCTCTGGAAACACCATATATTTT

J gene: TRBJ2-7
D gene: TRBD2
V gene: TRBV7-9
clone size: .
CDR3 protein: CDSSLGGNHEQYF
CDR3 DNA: TGTGACAGCAGCTTGGGGGGGAACCACGAGCAGTACTTC

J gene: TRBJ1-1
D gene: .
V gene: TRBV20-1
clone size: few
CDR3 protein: CSARKGTEAFF
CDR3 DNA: TGCAGTGCTAGAAAGGGCACTGAAGCTTTCTTT

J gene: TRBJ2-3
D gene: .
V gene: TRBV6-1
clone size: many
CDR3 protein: CASSLRELDTQYF
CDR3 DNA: TGTGCCAGCAGTTTACGGGAGTTAGATACGCAGTATTTT

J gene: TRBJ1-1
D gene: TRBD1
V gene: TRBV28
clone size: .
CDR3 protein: CASRPTGTANTEAFF
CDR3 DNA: TGTGCCAGCAGACCCACCGGGACAGCGAACACTGAAGCTTTCTTT

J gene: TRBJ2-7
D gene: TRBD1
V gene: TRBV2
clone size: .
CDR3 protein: CASGRDRGYLEQYF
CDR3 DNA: TGTGCCAGCGGCCGGGACAGGGGGTATCTCGAGCAGTACTTC

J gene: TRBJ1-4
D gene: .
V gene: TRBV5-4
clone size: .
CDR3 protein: CASSRYTEKLFF
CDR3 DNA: TGTGCCAGCAGCAGATATACGGAAAAACTGTTTTTT

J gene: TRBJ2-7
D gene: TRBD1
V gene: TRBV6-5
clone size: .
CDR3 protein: CASTQGTGGTYEQYF
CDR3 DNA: TGTGCCAGCACACAGGGGACAGGGGGAACCTACGAGCAGTACTTC

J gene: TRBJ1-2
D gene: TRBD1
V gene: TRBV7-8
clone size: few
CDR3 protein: CASSTRTGGNSYGYTF
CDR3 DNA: TGTGCCAGCAGCACCCGGACAGGGGGCAACTCCTATGGCTACACCTTC

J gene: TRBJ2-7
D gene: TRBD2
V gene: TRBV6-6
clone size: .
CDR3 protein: CASSYSSSGRDEQYF
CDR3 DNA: TGTGCCAGCAGTTACTCGTCCAGCGGGAGGGACGAGCAGTACTTC

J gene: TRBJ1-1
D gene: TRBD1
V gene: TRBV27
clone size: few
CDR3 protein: CASSPGTGRMNTEAFF
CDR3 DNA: TGTGCCAGCAGTCCCGGGACAGGGAGAATGAACACTGAAGCTTTCTTT

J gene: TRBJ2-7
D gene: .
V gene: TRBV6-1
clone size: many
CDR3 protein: CASSERGVRGSDEQYF
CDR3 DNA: TGTGCCAGCAGTGAACGAGGAGTGAGGGGAAGCGACGAGCAGTACTTC